The 20 T cell receptor beta chains presented below share a single source sample, sequenced in a study of T cells after yellow fever vaccination. TCRdb re-analysed the 5' RACE reads in MiXCR, keeping a single row per CDR3 protein. The profile shows under 150,000 distinct CDR3 sequences, 7.7% of them singletons. The specimen comprised CD4+ T cells sorted from PBMCs, sampled 5 days after the yellow fever booster vaccination. The source is a young man who received the YFV17D yellow fever vaccine.

Many counts were recorded for this clonotype. V and J are TRBV7-6 and TRBJ2-3, with no clear D. The germline V gene encodes CDR1 SGHVS and CDR2 FNYEAQ. The CDR3 spans 14 residues. V lost 1 base to trimming and J lost 6 bases, with 11 bases between them. The CDR3 here is CASSLEVARDTQYF. The CDR3 DNA is TGTGCCAGCAGCTTAGAGGTGGCCCGGGATACGCAGTATTTT.

Only a few counts were recorded for this clonotype. J is TRBJ2-2 and V is TRBV5-4; TRBD1 matches 8 bases. CDR1 is SGHNT, CDR2 YYREEE, per germline (reference sequence). The CDR3 totals 18 residues. Trimming removed 3 bases from V and 2 bases from J; junction bases left unmatched: 12. The DNA of the CDR3 is TGTGCCAGCAGCTCGGCCCCCAGGGGGCGGCGAAACACCGGGGAGCTGTTTTTT. It codes for CASSSAPRGRRNTGELFF.

This clonotype was recorded many times. J is TRBJ2-6 and V is TRBV10-3; 13 bases line up with TRBD2. V dropped 8 bases and J dropped 3; count of bases not matched to a gene: 10. The CDR3 is 18 residues long. Germline loops: CDR1 ENHRY, CDR2 SYGVKD. In DNA, the CDR3 is TGTGCCATCTCTGGGGGACTAGCGGGAACAGTTGGGGCCAACGTCCTGACTTTC. As protein: CAISGGLAGTVGANVLTF.

This clonotype occurred many times. J is TRBJ1-3 and V is TRBV7-9; TRBD1 agrees at 7 bases. V was pared by 8 bases and J by 0 bases, with 4 bases of the junction left unmatched. CDR3 size: 14 residues. Germline assignment: CDR1 SEHNR and CDR2 FQNEAQ (reference sequence). The CDR3 DNA reads TGTGCCAGCTCGGGGACAGTCTCTGGAAACACCATATATTTT. Its translation is CASSGTVSGNTIYF.

This clonotype has ten or more counts. The chain employs TRBV29-1 and TRBJ2-7; TRBD2 matches 12 bases. This CDR3 region has 16 residues. With 5 bases clipped from V and 0 bases from J, the junction kept 8 bases outside the gene matches. From germline, CDR1 is SQVTM and CDR2 ANQGSEA. The CDR3 protein is CSVRRLAGDLSYEQYF. The CDR3 nucleotides are TGCAGCGTTAGGAGACTAGCGGGAGACCTCTCCTACGAGCAGTACTTC.

This clonotype has at least ten counts. This chain uses TRBV5-1 with TRBJ2-1; D may be TRBD1 (5 bases). Looked up from germline, CDR1 is SGHRS and CDR2 is YFSETQ. This CDR3 is built from 14 residues. V was clipped by 0 bases and J by 5 bases, with 9 bases between them. The CDR3 DNA reads as TGCGCCAGCAGCTTGGCGGCAGGGAACAATGAGCAGTTCTTC. It is translated as CASSLAAGNNEQFF.

This clonotype was picked up a small number of times. The chain recombines TRBV6-6 with TRBJ1-1, with unresolved D. This CDR3 contains 12 residues. Germline V lookup: CDR1 MNHNY, CDR2 SVGAGI (reference sequence). V was cut by 7 bases and J by 4 bases, with 10 bases left in between. CDR3 nucleotides: TGTGCCAGCAAGTCCGGGAGCACTGAAGCTTTCTTT. Amino acids: CASKSGSTEAFF.

In regard to this clonotype: A read error may be the cause here, since a much bigger clone is one base away. The J gene is TRBJ2-7, the V gene TRBV28; no definite D call. This CDR3 is built from 12 residues. Germline values: CDR1 MDHEN, CDR2 SYDVKM. DNA of the CDR3: TGTGCCCGCAGTCCCCATGGCTACGAGCAGTACTTC. Its protein product is CARSPHGYEQYF.

This clonotype showed up many times. The CDR3, as DNA: TGCAGCGTTGGAGAACCCCCAGGGGCAGCCAAAAACATTCAGTACTTC. Protein: CSVGEPPGAAKNIQYF. The chain uses TRBV29-1 and TRBJ2-4, with a weak D call TRBD1 (6 bases). Trimming pared 4 bases from V and 0 bases from J, leaving 16 bases between. This CDR3 is 16 amino acids long. CDR1 SQVTM and CDR2 ANQGSEA come from the germline V gene.

Comment on this clonotype: A much larger clone lies one base from this, so it may be a read error. The chain links TRBV6-1 to TRBJ2-5; D is perhaps TRBD1 or TRBD2 (6 bases each). Germline lookup yields CDR1 MNHNS and CDR2 SASEGT. The length of the CDR3 is 14 residues. Trimming pared 6 bases from V and 8 bases from J, leaving 19 bases between. CDR3 loop: CASRVGTGADTQYF. Here the CDR3 DNA reads TGTGCCAGCAGGGTCGGGACGGGGGCGGATACCCAGTACTTC.

Details on this clonotype: This sequence may be a read error, since a much larger clone differs from it by one base. The chain combines TRBV18 with TRBJ2-1, with TRBD2 identical over 8 bases. The V gene's germline CDR1 is KGHSH and CDR2 LQKENI. This CDR3 contains 13 residues. CDR3 in amino acids: CAISPGTSNEQFF. The CDR3 coding sequence is TGTGCCATCTCACCAGGGACTAGCAATGAGCAGTTCTTC.

This clonotype appeared many times. This chain joins TRBV20-1 and TRBJ2-3; 8 bases fit TRBD1. Trimming cost V 5 bases and J 5 bases; bases outside gene matches: 12. Germline CDR1 DFQATT, CDR2 SNEGSKA (reference sequence). The CDR3 contains 15 residues. The CDR3 sequence: CSAPRTGRLLDTQYF. CDR3 DNA: TGCAGTGCTCCCAGGACAGGGAGGTTGCTAGATACGCAGTATTTT.

The V call is TRBV28, the J call TRBJ2-2; TRBD2 aligns across 8 bases. The ends lost 4 bases at V and 4 bases at J; junction bases unmatched: 8. Germline loops: CDR1 MDHEN, CDR2 SYDVKM. This CDR3 is 16 amino acids long. In DNA form, the CDR3 reads TGTGCCAGCAGTTACCAGACTAGCGCCGGCACCGGGGAGCTGTTTTTT. Protein product: CASSYQTSAGTGELFF.

This clonotype has a count of ten or more. The chain uses TRBV15 and TRBJ2-3; 7 bases line up with TRBD2. The junction had 10 bases not matched to a gene; V was cut back by 2 bases and J by 5 bases. The CDR3 totals 16 residues. CDR1 is LNHNV, CDR2 YYDKDF, per germline (reference sequence). The chain's CDR3 is CATSRSGTPGGDTQYF. Written as DNA, the CDR3 is TGTGCCACCAGCAGATCCGGGACTCCGGGAGGAGATACGCAGTATTTT.

The chain joins TRBV5-3 to TRBJ2-5; D is tentatively TRBD1 or TRBD2 (5 bases each). TRBV5-3 counts as an open reading frame of uncertain function. V was pared by 9 bases and J by 4 bases, with 16 bases between. The CDR3 loop spans 13 amino acids. CDR3 coding DNA: TGTGCCATGAGGCCGGGGCTCTTAGAGACCCAGTACTTC. This codes for CAMRPGLLETQYF.

This clonotype was observed many times. This chain links TRBV5-1 with TRBJ2-1, with TRBD1 as a possible D gene (6 bases). This CDR3 region has 15 residues. Germline CDR1 SGHRS, CDR2 YFSETQ. V lost 3 bases and J lost 5, with 15 bases in between. The CDR3 sequence: CASSSPQGYDNEQFF. The CDR3 DNA is TGCGCCAGCAGCTCTCCACAGGGATACGACAATGAGCAGTTCTTC.

This clonotype was detected many times. The rearrangement uses TRBV4-3 and TRBJ2-3; D is perhaps TRBD1 (5 bases). Trimming took off 1 base at V and 4 bases at J, with 18 bases between the two ends. The CDR3 is made up of 17 amino acids. Germline V CDR1 and CDR2: LGHNA, YSLEER. The CDR3 region is CASSQGSRVSVPDTQYF. The CDR3 nucleotides read TGCGCCAGCAGCCAAGGGTCCAGGGTCTCCGTCCCAGATACGCAGTATTTT.

This clonotype was found a few times. This sequence joins TRBV19 and TRBJ2-3; 10 nucleotides agree with TRBD2. Germline lookup yields CDR1 LNHDA and CDR2 SQIVND (reference sequence). This CDR3 spans 16 amino acids. Germline trimming cut 3 bases from V and 6 bases from J; bases unmatched to any gene: 9. The CDR3 DNA sequence: TGTGCCAGTAGTATGAACCTAGCGGGAGATGCGGATACGCAGTATTTT. It translates to CASSMNLAGDADTQYF.

This clonotype was recorded many times. V usage is TRBV29-1 and J usage is TRBJ2-1; no clear D gene. The V and J ends lost 3 bases and 8 bases respectively, with 8 bases between them. The germline V gene encodes CDR1 SQVTM and CDR2 ANQGSEA. The CDR3 runs to 11 residues. CDR3 amino acids: CSVDPVDEQFF. Written as DNA, the CDR3 is TGCAGCGTTGACCCTGTGGATGAGCAGTTCTTC.

Ten or more counts support this clonotype. The chain couples TRBV4-2 to TRBJ2-1; D unresolved. Looked up from germline, CDR1 is LGHNA and CDR2 is YNFKEQ. CDR3 length equals 15 residues. Trimming shortened V by 0 bases and J by 8 bases, and 14 bases separated the two germline ends. CDR3 residues: CASSQDWQSDHEQFF. The DNA for the CDR3 is TGTGCCAGCAGCCAAGATTGGCAGAGCGACCATGAGCAGTTCTTC.